Presented here are 7 T cell receptor beta chains from one specimen sequenced in a study of blood T cell repertoires in COVID-19. Clones were read by immunoSEQ multiplex PCR, and TCRdb kept only the in-frame ones, dropping some. Of roughly 70,000 clones detected, 90% appear once; the ten largest clones hold about 1.5%. The sample comprised peripheral blood. All receptors come from a man in his forties or fifties with acute or convalescent COVID-19.

Comment on this clone: One junction end disagrees with the germline gene, perhaps due to a read error. The CDR3 here is CASRLAGSSYNEQFF. DNA of the CDR3: TGTGCCAGCAGATTAGCGGGGAGCTCCTACAATGAGCAGTTCTTC. The V call is TRBV7-2, the J call TRBJ2-1; TRBD2 aligns across 8 bases. This CDR3 has 15 amino acids. Germline assignment: CDR1 SGHTA and CDR2 FQGNSA.

The chain joins TRBV28 to TRBJ2-2; a weak D match, TRBD1 (5 bases). Germline CDR1 and CDR2: MDHEN and SYDVKM. V was pared by 6 bases and J by 0 bases, with 5 bases between. The CDR3 is made up of 13 amino acids. CDR3 DNA: TGTGCCAGCAGGACAGCGAACACCGGGGAGCTGTTTTTT. This translates into CASRTANTGELFF.

The V and J genes are TRBV5-1 and TRBJ1-5; TRBD1 might be the D (6 bases). The V gene lost 4 bases and the J gene lost 4 bases, with 12 bases spanning the gap. CDR1 and CDR2 (germline): SGHRS, YFSETQ. The CDR3 contains 14 residues. This chain's CDR3 is CASSPGQPNQPQHF. The CDR3, as DNA: TGCGCCAGCAGCCCAGGACAGCCGAATCAGCCCCAGCATTTT.

This sequence joins TRBV7-9 and TRBJ2-5, with D possibly matching TRBD2 (6 bases). Germline CDR1 SEHNR, CDR2 FQNEAQ (reference sequence). The CDR3 length is 15 residues. Trimming left V 5 bases short and J 2 bases short, with 15 bases between. CDR3: CASSQNRLEQETQYF. The CDR3, as DNA: TGTGCCAGCAGCCAAAACCGACTAGAACAAGAGACCCAGTACTTC.

The genes are TRBV6-2 or TRBV6-3 and TRBJ2-2, with D maybe TRBD1 (6 bases). CDR3 length: 16 residues. Trimming removed 4 bases from V and 3 bases from J, with 15 bases in between. The germline gives CDR1 MNHEY, CDR2 SVGEGT. CDR3 loop: CASSSAQGKDTGELFF. DNA for the CDR3: TGTGCCAGCAGTTCCGCCCAGGGGAAAGACACCGGGGAGCTGTTTTTT.

The chain recombines TRBV4-1 with TRBJ1-4; 8 nucleotides agree with TRBD1. V was pared by 1 base and J by 6 bases, with 4 bases of the junction left unmatched. The CDR3 runs 15 residues. CDR1 and CDR2 (germline): MGHRA, YSYEKL. In DNA form, the CDR3 reads TGCGCCAGCAGCCAAGTCGCACAGGGGGATGAAAAACTGTTTTTT. Translating gives CASSQVAQGDEKLFF.

This clone came up once. The CDR3 DNA reads as TGTGCCACCAGCAGAGGACAGTTCCTTGGGGAGCAGTACGTC. Amino acids: CATSRGQFLGEQYV. This sequence joins TRBV15 and TRBJ2-7, with a possible D match to TRBD1 (5 bases). V lost 1 base and J 7 bases, leaving 14 bases between the germline ends. The CDR3 contains 14 residues. The germline CDR1 and CDR2 sequences are LNHNV and YYDKDF (reference sequence).